The 22 T cell receptor beta chains reported below all come from one sample, sequenced in a study of blood T cells in healthy people across ages. It was with a sample-barcoded 5' primer and a J-beta primer mix that a second PCR of roughly 7 to 12 cycles was run. TCRdb passed the 5' RACE reads through MiXCR, listing each CDR3 protein once. The table lists 250,000 to 300,000 distinct CDR3 sequences, 25% to 30% of them singletons. What was sequenced was blood. Receptors were obtained from a woman in her sixties or seventies in good health.

This clonotype has more than one count but fewer than ten. The chain has TRBV27 and TRBJ2-5; a possible D gene is TRBD2 (7 bases). The DNA matches TRBJ2-1 better at its end, which makes the J call doubtful. The length of the CDR3 is 16 residues. CDR1 MNHEY and CDR2 SMNVEV come from the germline V gene (reference sequence). Here the CDR3 reads CASSLSRGLIHHEQFF. The CDR3 DNA reads as TGTGCCAGCAGTTTATCCAGGGGACTAATCCACCATGAGCAGTTCTTC.

The chain recombines TRBV28 with TRBJ1-2, with 8 nucleotides matching TRBD1. Trimming cost V 7 bases and J 7 bases; bases outside gene matches: 5. In germline, CDR1 is MDHEN, CDR2 SYDVKM. This CDR3 has 12 amino acids. CDR3 region: CASNQGALGYTF. The DNA for the CDR3 is TGTGCCAGCAATCAGGGGGCTCTTGGCTACACCTTC.

J is TRBJ2-7 and V is TRBV5-1; TRBD1 agrees at 7 bases. Trimming at V came to 4 bases and at J to 1 base, leaving 5 bases not matched to a gene. CDR3 length: 14 residues. CDR1 and CDR2 from the germline V gene are SGHRS and YFSETQ. CDR3 in DNA: TGCGCCAGCAGCAGAAACAGGGGTTCCTACGAGCAGTACTTC. Protein sequence: CASSRNRGSYEQYF.

The V call is TRBV7-2, the J call TRBJ2-1, with a possible D match to TRBD2 (6 bases). There are 14 residues in the CDR3. The germline gives CDR1 SGHTA, CDR2 FQGNSA. V lost 0 bases to trimming and J lost 9 bases, with 12 bases between them. CDR3 sequence reads: CASSLAAGTGEQFF. As DNA, the CDR3 is TGTGCCAGCAGCTTAGCGGCGGGGACGGGTGAGCAGTTCTTC.

This chain joins TRBV7-3 and TRBJ2-1; TRBD1 is a possible D gene (5 bases). The CDR3 consists of 15 residues. Germline CDR1 reads SGHTA; CDR2 reads FQGTGA. V was pared by 3 bases and J by 1 base, with 10 bases between. DNA of the CDR3: TGTGCCAGCAGCTTTGACAGCTTATCCTACAATGAGCAGTTCTTC. It specifies CASSFDSLSYNEQFF.

This clonotype was recorded a few times. The chain is built from TRBV4-3 and TRBJ2-2; 7 nucleotides agree with TRBD2. Germline loops: CDR1 LGHNA, CDR2 YSLEER. After removal of 4 bases from V and 5 bases from J, the junction contained 10 bases not matched to a gene. This CDR3 is built from 16 residues. CDR3 nucleotides: TGCGCCAGCAGCCCAACGGCGGGGGTTGGAACCGGGGAGCTGTTTTTT. This encodes CASSPTAGVGTGELFF.

As for this clonotype: The germline gene is not matched at one end of the junction; a read error may be the cause. The chain has TRBV7-7 and TRBJ2-2; 7 nucleotides agree with TRBD2. There are 17 residues in the CDR3. The germline V gene has CDR1 SSHAT and CDR2 FNYEAQ (reference sequence). The CDR3, as DNA: TGTGCTAGCAGCCCCGCTAGTAAGCGGGGCGACACCGGGGAGCTGTTTTTT. It is translated as CASSPASKRGDTGELFF. Full variable domain (rest looked up from reference TRBV7-7 and TRBJ2-2): GAGVSQSPRYKVTKRGQDVTLRCDPISSHATLYWYQQALGQGPEFLTYFNYEAQPDKSGLPSDRFSAERPEGSISTLTIQRTEQRDSAMYRCASSPASKRGDTGELFFGEGSRLTVL.

On this clonotype itself: Because the CDR3 is missing its conserved closing phenylalanine or tryptophan, this is likely a read error. The rearrangement joins TRBV7-6 to TRBJ2-3; 7 positions agree with TRBD2. The CDR3 runs 14 residues. Germline V gene sequence: CDR1 SGHVS, CDR2 FNYEAQ. Unmatched junction bases numbered 3, after V lost 4 bases and J lost 2 bases. The CDR3 loop is CASSSGGNTDTQYL. CDR3 DNA: TGTGCCAGCAGCTCGGGGGGTAACACAGATACGCAGTATCTT.

The chain has TRBV20-1 and TRBJ1-1; D is uncertain. Germline V gene lookup returns CDR1 DFQATT and CDR2 SNEGSKA (reference sequence). V was clipped by 1 base and J by 0 bases, with 6 bases between them. The CDR3 length is 13 residues. The CDR3 protein is CSARGKMNTEAFF. The CDR3 region has the DNA TGCAGTGCTAGAGGGAAAATGAACACTGAAGCTTTCTTT.

V is TRBV7-2 and J is TRBJ1-1; 9 bases map to TRBD1. The CDR3 spans 15 residues. Germline CDR1 SGHTA, CDR2 FQGNSA. V shed 5 bases, J shed 7 bases, and the junction held 11 bases outside the gene matches. This CDR3 reads CASSREPGQGHEAFF. The CDR3 DNA reads TGTGCCAGCAGCCGGGAACCGGGACAGGGACATGAAGCTTTCTTT.

This clonotype was seen a few times. This chain uses TRBV5-1 with TRBJ1-4, with D unresolved. Trimming shortened V by 0 bases and J by 5 bases, and 8 bases separated the two germline ends. Germline V lookup: CDR1 SGHRS, CDR2 YFSETQ. The CDR3 covers 14 residues. The CDR3 DNA reads TGCGCCAGCAGCTTGGCTTGGCGAAATGAAAAACTGTTTTTT. Protein: CASSLAWRNEKLFF. The whole variable domain, filled in from reference TRBV5-1 and TRBJ1-4, reads KAGVTQTPRYLIKTRGQQVTLSCSPISGHRSVSWYQQTPGQGLQFLFEYFSETQRNKGNFPGRFSGRQFSNSRSEMNVSTLELGDSALYLCASSLAWRNEKLFFGSGTQLSVL.

This clonotype was detected many times. A junction boundary mismatches the germline segment, possibly from a read error. The chain's CDR3 is CASSQSPGLPNF. CDR3 in DNA: TGTGCCAGCAGCCAATCACCGGGACTGCCCAACTTC. This chain links TRBV3-1 with TRBJ2-4; TRBD2 might be the D (6 bases). This CDR3 is 12 amino acids long. From germline, CDR1 is LGHDT and CDR2 YNNKEL (reference sequence).

This clonotype occurred many times. The rearrangement uses TRBV2 and TRBJ1-4; D is possibly TRBD1 (5 bases). This CDR3 has 13 residues. Germline V gives CDR1 SNHLY, CDR2 FYNNEI. Trimming removed 11 bases at V and 3 bases at J, with 13 bases between. CDR3 nucleotides: TGTGCCGGGGGTTCGCGGGCTAATGAAAAACTGTTTTTT. Its protein is CAGGSRANEKLFF. Variable domain in full (rest from reference TRBV2 and TRBJ1-4): EPEVTQTPSHQVTQMGQEVILRCVPISNHLYFYWYRQILGQKVEFLVSFYNNEISEKSEIFDDQFSVERPDGSNFTLKIRSTKLEDSAMYFCAGGSRANEKLFFGSGTQLSVL.

This clonotype was seen a handful of times. The V gene is TRBV6-4, the J gene TRBJ2-1; D may be TRBD1 (5 bases). Deletions cut 5 bases from V and 2 bases from J, with 10 bases between. CDR3 size: 14 residues. Germline CDR1 and CDR2: MRHNA and SNTAGT. CDR3 protein: CASSRGIPYNEQFF. CDR3 coding DNA: TGTGCCAGCAGTAGGGGAATCCCCTACAATGAGCAGTTCTTC.

The chain links TRBV7-2 to TRBJ2-5; a weak D match, TRBD2 (6 bases). The CDR3 is 15 amino acids. The germline gives CDR1 SGHTA, CDR2 FQGNSA. Trimming shortened V by 2 bases and J by 1 base, and 11 bases separated the two germline ends. This chain's CDR3 is CASSLSPGLQETQYF. The CDR3 nucleotides are TGTGCCAGCAGCTTAAGTCCGGGACTCCAAGAGACCCAGTACTTC.

This clonotype was detected many times. This chain connects TRBV28 to TRBJ1-2; TRBD1 might be the D (5 bases). In germline, CDR1 is MDHEN, CDR2 SYDVKM. Trimming cost V 4 bases and J 10 bases, with 19 bases left between them. This CDR3 is 14 amino acids long. The CDR3 is CASSSGGSPINYTF. CDR3 DNA sequence: TGTGCCAGCAGTTCGGGGGGTAGCCCCATTAACTACACCTTC.

The chain is built from TRBV29-1 and TRBJ1-1; 7 positions match TRBD1. Trimming cost V 7 bases and J 3 bases; bases outside gene matches: 5. Looked up from germline, CDR1 is SQVTM and CDR2 is ANQGSEA. The CDR3 sequence is 12 residues long. The CDR3 sequence: CSGATGDTEAFF. The CDR3 bases are TGCAGCGGGGCCACAGGGGACACTGAAGCTTTCTTT. The complete variable domain, with remaining parts taken from reference TRBV29-1 and TRBJ1-1, reads SAVISQKPSRDICQRGTSLTIQCQVDSQVTMMFWYRQQPGQSLTLIATANQGSEATYESGFVIDKFPISRPNLTFSTLTVSNMSPEDSSIYLCSGATGDTEAFFGQGTRLTVV.

The CDR3 nucleotides read TGTGCCAGCAGAACCGGGACAGGGCGTCGCGAGCAGTACTTC. Amino acid sequence: CASRTGTGRREQYF. This chain uses TRBV28 with TRBJ2-5; 9 nucleotides match TRBD1. The J call may be in error: the DNA end matches TRBJ2-7 better. Germline CDR1 reads MDHEN; CDR2 reads SYDVKM. This CDR3 is built from 14 residues.

The rearrangement links TRBV14 to TRBJ2-2, with D maybe TRBD1 (6 bases). Germline loops: CDR1 SGHDN, CDR2 FVKESK. The ends were cut back, 0 bases at V and 2 bases at J, with 10 bases in the middle. The length of the CDR3 is 16 residues. The CDR3 region is CASSQEGGSNTGELFF. In nucleotides, the CDR3 is TGTGCCAGCAGCCAAGAAGGGGGAAGCAACACCGGGGAGCTGTTTTTT. Looking up the rest from reference TRBV14 and TRBJ2-2 gives the full variable domain: EAGVTQFPSHSVIEKGQTVTLRCDPISGHDNLYWYRRVMGKEIKFLLHFVKESKQDESGMPNNRFLAERTGGTYSTLKVQPAELEDSGVYFCASSQEGGSNTGELFFGEGSRLTVL.

In this sample, this clonotype turned up once. The chain carries TRBV28 and TRBJ2-5; no definite D call. Gene TRBJ2-7 matches the end of the DNA better, so the J call may be wrong. The CDR3 covers 15 residues. The germline V gene encodes CDR1 MDHEN and CDR2 SYDVKM. CDR3 sequence reads: CASSQEKGSPYEQYF. As DNA, the CDR3 is TGTGCCAGCAGCCAAGAAAAGGGATCGCCCTACGAGCAGTACTTC.

The chain recombines TRBV6-5 with TRBJ1-4; D perhaps matches TRBD1 (5 bases). Germline V lookup: CDR1 MNHEY, CDR2 SVGAGI. Trimming took 4 bases from V and 6 from J, leaving 15 bases between them. This CDR3 has 15 residues. CDR3 loop: CASSFKRGRDEKLFF. CDR3 nucleotides: TGTGCCAGCAGTTTTAAGCGGGGGAGGGATGAAAAACTGTTTTTT.

The rearrangement uses TRBV7-9 and TRBJ2-3; 12 nucleotides line up with TRBD2. The CDR3 totals 14 residues. Germline loops: CDR1 SEHNR, CDR2 FQNEAQ (reference sequence). V was pared by 5 bases and J by 9 bases, with 6 bases of the junction left unmatched. The CDR3 nucleotides read TGTGCCAGCAGCCTGACTAGCGGGAGCGTCACGCAGTATTTT. Translating it yields CASSLTSGSVTQYF. Using reference TRBV7-9 and TRBJ2-3 for the parts outside the CDR3, the full variable domain is DTGVSQNPRHKITKRGQNVTFRCDPISEHNRLYWYRQTLGQGPEFLTYFQNEAQLEKSRLLSDRFSAERPKGSFSTLEIQRTEQGDSAMYLCASSLTSGSVTQYFGPGTRLTVL.